This T cell receptor (beta chain) derives from a study of T-cell memory formation after mild COVID-19. This clonotype was counted between two and nine times. This CDR3 contains 10 residues. V was trimmed by 11 bases and J by 0 bases, leaving 5 bases between them. Germline lookup yields CDR1 MDHEN and CDR2 SYDVKM. TCRdb ran MiXCR on the 5' RACE reads and lists one entry per CDR3 protein. The profile shows 450,000 to 650,000 distinct CDR3 sequences, around 20% of them singletons. The clonotype was recovered from an adult woman who had mild COVID-19 (a few samples of this study predate the infection). Cell type and time point are not known. Sequenced input: PBMCs or a T cell subset sorted from them (not recorded which). The chain links TRBV28 to TRBJ2-7; D gene unclear. CDR3 in DNA: TGTGCCGCAGGCTCCTACGAGCAGTACTTC. Translation gives CAAGSYEQYF.